The rows below give T cell receptor beta chains drawn from one sample of a study of beta chain features in type 1 diabetes. The repertoire was sequenced with immunoSEQ multiplex PCR; TCRdb's copy has only in-frame clones and lacks some. Of a few hundred thousand clones in the sample, roughly an eighth were seen once. The sample taken for sequencing was naive CD4+ T cells from blood. These receptors were collected from a young woman with type 1 diabetes. Both conserved end residues are part of each CDR3. D genes are given only for firm matches. Clone size is given for some rows only: seen once, a few or many times, or a class if the clone is expanded.

V	size	D	J	CDR3	DNA
TRBV29-1	.	TRBD1	TRBJ1-2	CSASTLTGLNYGYTF	TGCAGCGCATCGACACTGACAGGGCTCAACTATGGCTACACCTTC
TRBV7-2	.	TRBD1	TRBJ1-2	CASSFRGRDGYTF	TGTGCCAGCAGCTTCAGGGGGCGGGATGGCTACACCTTC
TRBV18	few	TRBD1	TRBJ1-2	CASSRMDRGPEYGYTF	TGTGCCAGCTCACGGATGGACAGGGGGCCAGAGTATGGCTACACCTTC
TRBV7-7	few	TRBD2	TRBJ2-7	CASSPRIAGHAPYEQYF	TGTGCTAGCAGCCCTCGGATAGCGGGACATGCCCCGTACGAGCAGTACTTC
TRBV7-9	.	TRBD2	TRBJ2-2	CASRGLAGGTGELFF	TGTGCCAGCAGAGGACTAGCGGGAGGGACCGGGGAGCTGTTTTTT
TRBV4-2	.	TRBD1	TRBJ1-2	CASSPPDRSTYGYTF	TGTGCCAGCAGCCCCCCGGACAGGTCTACGTATGGCTACACCTTC
TRBV9	.	.	TRBJ1-2	CASSVDRSYGYTF	TGTGCCAGCAGCGTAGACAGATCCTATGGCTACACCTTC
TRBV9	few	TRBD2	TRBJ2-5	CASSVVGGALETQYF	TGTGCCAGCAGCGTAGTCGGGGGGGCCTTGGAGACCCAGTACTTC
TRBV9	.	.	TRBJ2-3	CASSVGSGTDTQYF	TGTGCCAGCAGCGTTGGTAGCGGCACAGATACGCAGTATTTT
TRBV7-2	few	.	TRBJ2-6	CASSFSGSGANVLTF	TGTGCCAGCAGCTTTTCAGGATCTGGGGCCAACGTCCTGACTTTC
TRBV28	.	.	TRBJ1-1	CASSFPGGPNTEAFF	TGTGCCAGCAGTTTTCCCGGTGGGCCGAACACTGAAGCTTTCTTT
TRBV2	few	TRBD1	TRBJ2-7	CASSETGTGGSEQYF	TGTGCCAGCAGTGAGACCGGGACAGGGGGGAGCGAGCAGTACTTC
TRBV7-9	few	.	TRBJ1-5	CASSLGGTNQPQHF	TGTGCCAGCAGCTTAGGGGGGACTAATCAGCCCCAGCATTTT
TRBV7-2	.	TRBD1	TRBJ1-6	CASSPDRDSPLHF	TGTGCCAGCAGCCCTGACAGGGATTCACCCCTCCACTTT
TRBV19	few	.	TRBJ1-2	CASNMEGRHLYTF	TGTGCCAGTAACATGGAGGGTCGGCACCTCTACACCTTC
TRBV5-1	.	TRBD2	TRBJ2-1	CASSPTLRGGFGNEQFF	TGCGCCAGCAGCCCCACCCTTCGGGGGGGCTTCGGGAATGAGCAGTTCTTC
TRBV2	.	TRBD1	TRBJ2-7	CASSEERDRDF	TGTGCCAGCAGTGAAGAGCGAGACAGGGACTTC
TRBV4-3	few	TRBD1	TRBJ2-7	CASSQRTGEGYYEQYF	TGCGCCAGCAGCCAAAGGACAGGGGAGGGGTACTACGAGCAGTACTTC
TRBV9	few	TRBD1	TRBJ1-6	CASCNPGQGWF	TGTGCCAGCTGTAATCCGGGACAGGGGTGGTTT
TRBV7-7	.	TRBD2	TRBJ2-5	CASSQLARQETQYF	TGTGCTAGCAGCCAACTAGCGAGGCAAGAGACCCAGTACTTC
TRBV7-3	few	.	TRBJ2-1	CASSSQSTGGNEQFF	TGTGCCAGCAGCTCTCAAAGTACTGGGGGGAATGAGCAGTTCTTC
TRBV6-1	.	.	TRBJ2-3	CASSEQGDTQYF	TGTGCCAGCAGTGAGCAGGGAGATACGCAGTATTTT
TRBV7-2	.	TRBD2	TRBJ2-7	CASSLASGTSGSEQYF	TGTGCCAGCAGCTTGGCCTCCGGGACTAGCGGTTCCGAGCAGTACTTC
TRBV5-8	.	.	TRBJ2-2	CASSLVRGTGELFF	TGTGCCAGCAGCTTGGTCCGGGGAACCGGGGAGCTGTTTTTT
TRBV18	.	.	TRBJ1-1	CASITDLNTEAFF	TGTGCCAGCATCACAGACCTGAACACTGAAGCTTTCTTT
TRBV30	.	TRBD2	TRBJ2-1	CAWSPQARGEQFF	TGTGCCTGGAGTCCACAAGCGCGGGGGGAGCAGTTCTTC
TRBV19	.	TRBD1	TRBJ2-5	CASSRDRDKTQYF	TGTGCCAGTAGTAGAGACAGGGACAAGACCCAGTACTTC
TRBV4-3	.	TRBD1	TRBJ2-7	CASSRTGGPYEQYF	TGCGCCAGCAGCCGGACAGGGGGACCCTACGAGCAGTACTTC
TRBV5-4	.	.	TRBJ1-1	CASSLERGNTEAFF	TGTGCCAGCAGCTTGGAACGGGGGAACACTGAAGCTTTCTTT
TRBV5-6	.	.	TRBJ2-1	CASSLRTVYNEQFF	TGTGCCAGCAGCCTGCGGACAGTTTACAATGAGCAGTTCTTC
TRBV7-2	few	.	TRBJ2-1	CASSGQFEQFF	TGTGCCAGCAGCGGCCAGTTTGAGCAGTTCTTC
TRBV18	few	.	TRBJ1-5	CASSQAENQPQHF	TGTGCCAGCTCCCAGGCTGAAAATCAGCCCCAGCATTTT
TRBV4-3	.	TRBD1	TRBJ1-4	CASSQEISGGGLFF	TGCGCCAGCAGCCAAGAAATTTCAGGGGGCGGACTGTTTTTT
TRBV29-1	few	TRBD1	TRBJ2-7	CSVVMMAGTGLREQYF	TGCAGCGTTGTAATGATGGCCGGGACAGGCCTTCGGGAGCAGTACTTC
TRBV6-6	few	.	TRBJ2-7	CASSHGAGTLYEQYF	TGTGCCAGCAGCCACGGAGCTGGGACTCTCTACGAGCAGTACTTC